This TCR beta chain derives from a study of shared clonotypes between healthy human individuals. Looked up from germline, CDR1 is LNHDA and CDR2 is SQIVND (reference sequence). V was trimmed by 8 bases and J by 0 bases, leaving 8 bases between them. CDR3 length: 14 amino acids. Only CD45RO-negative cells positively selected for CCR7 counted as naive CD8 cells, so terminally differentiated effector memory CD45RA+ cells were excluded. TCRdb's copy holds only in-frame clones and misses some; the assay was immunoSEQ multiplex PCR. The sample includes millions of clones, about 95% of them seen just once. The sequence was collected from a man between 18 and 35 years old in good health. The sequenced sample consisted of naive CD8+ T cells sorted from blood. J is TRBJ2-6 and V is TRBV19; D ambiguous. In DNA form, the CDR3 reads TGTGCCAGTGAGGAGAGCTCTGGGGCCAACGTCCTGACTTTC. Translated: CASEESSGANVLTF.